The next 17 T cell receptor beta chains were all read from a single sample in a study of T-cell reconstitution after alpha-beta-depleted transplantation in children. TCRbeta library construction was performed incorporating unique molecular identifiers. TCRdb reprocessed the PCR reads with MiXCR, giving one entry per CDR3 protein. The profile shows about 200,000 distinct CDR3 sequences, 5.5% to 7% of them singletons. Sequenced here: PBMCs, sampled before TCRalphabeta/CD19-depleted stem cell transplant. These receptors all come from a girl under two years old with combined immunodeficiency, due to receive a stem cell transplant.

This clonotype occurred many times. The CDR3 sequence: CASSFSSWREGSPLHF. In nucleotides, the CDR3 is TGTGCCAGCAGTTTTAGTTCTTGGCGGGAGGGTTCACCCCTCCACTTT. V usage is TRBV12-3 or TRBV12-4 and J usage is TRBJ1-6; D is uncertain. The CDR3 has 16 residues. Trimming pared 3 bases from V and 9 bases from J, leaving 18 bases between.

On this clonotype itself: This may be a read error, as it is one base from a much larger clone. V and J are TRBV20-1 and TRBJ1-2; 11 nucleotides agree with TRBD1. Germline CDR1 and CDR2: DFQATT and SNEGSKA (reference sequence). The CDR3 extends over 14 amino acids. The CDR3 sequence is CRARRTGGGYGYTF. CDR3 coding DNA: TGCAGAGCTAGACGGACAGGGGGCGGCTATGGCTACACCTTC.

There are many counts of this clonotype. This chain uses TRBV27 with TRBJ2-1; D is possibly TRBD1 (6 bases). The CDR3 has 15 residues. Germline assignment: CDR1 MNHEY and CDR2 SMNVEV (reference sequence). V was shortened by 5 bases and J by 2 bases, with 13 bases between the two germline ends. CDR3 coding DNA: TGTGCCAGCAGTACCCGGACAGCCACCTACAATGAGCAGTTCTTC. Protein: CASSTRTATYNEQFF.

The chain carries TRBV20-1 and TRBJ1-2, with D possibly matching TRBD1 (5 bases). CDR1 and CDR2 (germline): DFQATT, SNEGSKA (reference sequence). Trimming shortened V by 3 bases and J by 6 bases, and 8 bases separated the two germline ends. The CDR3 runs 11 residues. This CDR3 is CSASRQNGYTF. In DNA form, the CDR3 reads TGCAGTGCTAGCAGACAGAATGGCTACACCTTC.

This clonotype has a count of ten or more. This sequence joins TRBV4-2 and TRBJ1-1, with D hard to call. The CDR3 consists of 15 residues. Germline values: CDR1 LGHNA, CDR2 YNFKEQ. The V gene lost 0 bases and the J gene lost 1 base, with 9 bases spanning the gap. CDR3 sequence: CASSQDRQANTEAFF. For the CDR3, the DNA is TGTGCCAGCAGCCAAGATCGGCAGGCGAACACTGAAGCTTTCTTT.

This clonotype has ten or more counts. The chain links TRBV20-1 to TRBJ2-7; no firm D call. The germline CDR1 and CDR2 sequences are DFQATT and SNEGSKA (reference sequence). The CDR3 length is 15 residues. Trimming shortened V by 0 bases and J by 2 bases, and 14 bases separated the two germline ends. CDR3 bases: TGCAGTGCTAGAGATGAGAAGGGCATGGCCTACGAGCAGTACTTC. It is translated as CSARDEKGMAYEQYF.

This clonotype showed up many times. V and J are TRBV12-3 or TRBV12-4 and TRBJ2-2; no clear D gene. V lost 1 base to trimming and J lost 4 bases, with 7 bases between them. The length of the CDR3 is 14 residues. The CDR3 loop is CASSLDSFTGELFF. In DNA, the CDR3 is TGTGCCAGCAGTTTAGACTCGTTCACCGGGGAGCTGTTTTTT.

At least ten counts were recorded for this clonotype. The J gene is TRBJ2-4, the V gene TRBV11-2, with 11 positions matching TRBD2. V gave up 0 bases and J gave up 4 bases; unmatched junction bases: 5. Germline V gene sequence: CDR1 SGHAT, CDR2 FQNNGV. The CDR3 sequence is 17 residues long. The DNA of the CDR3 is TGTGCCAGCAGCTTAGAGGGACTAGCGGACCAAAAAAACATTCAGTACTTC. This codes for CASSLEGLADQKNIQYF.

Comment on this clonotype: This may come from a read error, since a much larger clone is one base off. V usage is TRBV29-1 and J usage is TRBJ2-2, with a tentative D call TRBD2 (7 bases). The germline CDR1 and CDR2 sequences are SQVTM and ANQGSEA. The CDR3 has 13 amino acids. V was trimmed by 2 bases and J by 7 bases, leaving 11 bases between them. CDR3 protein: CSVERGAVGELFF. The DNA for the CDR3 is TGCAGCGTTGAACGGGGGGCGGTCGGGGAGCTGTTTTTT.

This clonotype was seen many times. The chain links TRBV28 to TRBJ1-1; D perhaps matches TRBD1 (6 bases). Germline V gives CDR1 MDHEN, CDR2 SYDVKM. The CDR3 has 14 amino acids. V shed 2 bases and J shed 0 bases, with 7 bases lying between them. Written as DNA, the CDR3 is TGTGCCAGCAGTTTAACAGGGATGAACACTGAAGCTTTCTTT. This sequence encodes CASSLTGMNTEAFF.

This clonotype was detected many times. J is TRBJ2-1 and V is TRBV29-1, with TRBD2 matching 9 bases. The CDR3 totals 14 residues. Germline V CDR1 and CDR2: SQVTM, ANQGSEA. The trim removed 3 bases at V and 8 bases at J, leaving 8 bases unmatched. The CDR3 DNA is TGCAGCGTTGATGCGGGGGGGCCGGGGGATGAGCAGTTCTTC. Protein sequence: CSVDAGGPGDEQFF.

The table lists this clonotype with many counts. The genes are TRBV5-1 and TRBJ2-2; D not certain. Trimming left V 6 bases short and J 3 bases short, with 9 bases between. CDR1 and CDR2 from the germline V gene are SGHRS and YFSETQ. CDR3 length equals 13 residues. The chain's CDR3 is CASNAGDTGELFF. The CDR3 nucleotides read TGCGCCAGCAATGCAGGTGACACCGGGGAGCTGTTTTTT.

The CDR3 protein is CASRYTGGRPEAFF. The DNA of the CDR3 is TGTGCCAGCCGATATACAGGGGGGAGGCCTGAAGCTTTCTTT. The V call is TRBV16, the J call TRBJ1-1; 8 positions match TRBD1. In germline, CDR1 is KGHSY, CDR2 FQNENV. Trimming took 8 bases from V and 6 from J; bases not matched to a gene: 11. The CDR3 length is 14 residues.

At least ten counts were recorded for this clonotype. The chain's CDR3 is CASSHPGQTSSYNEQFF. In nucleotides, the CDR3 is TGTGCCAGCAGCCACCCCGGACAGACGAGCTCCTACAATGAGCAGTTCTTC. J is TRBJ2-1 and V is TRBV14, with D maybe TRBD1 (6 bases). The CDR3 length is 17 residues. Trimming stripped 3 bases from V and 0 bases from J, with 15 bases between. Germline assignment: CDR1 SGHDN and CDR2 FVKESK.

This clonotype was counted many times. The rearrangement uses TRBV28 and TRBJ2-2, with TRBD2 identical over 9 bases. Germline V gives CDR1 MDHEN, CDR2 SYDVKM. CDR3 size: 19 residues. V shed 6 bases and J 1 base; nucleotides not matched to a gene: 15. CDR3 loop: CASSTYSRSGSLNTGELFF. For the CDR3, the DNA is TGTGCCAGCAGCACATATTCCCGTAGCGGGAGCTTGAACACCGGGGAGCTGTTTTTT.

V is TRBV2 and J is TRBJ2-1, with 12 bases identical to TRBD2. Germline CDR1 is SNHLY and CDR2 is FYNNEI. The length of the CDR3 is 19 residues. As DNA, the CDR3 is TGTACCTTCTGCCCCATTGGGCTAGCGGGAGGGCCGCGAGGCAATGAGCAGTTCTTC. Residues: CTFCPIGLAGGPRGNEQFF.

This clonotype was picked up a small number of times. The genes are TRBV20-1 and TRBJ2-1; D is unclear. This CDR3 is 14 amino acids long. CDR1 is DFQATT, CDR2 SNEGSKA, per germline (reference sequence). V was cut by 1 base and J by 8 bases, with 15 bases left in between. The CDR3 sequence: CSARVRGKSDEQFF. The CDR3 DNA reads as TGCAGTGCTAGAGTACGTGGAAAGAGCGATGAGCAGTTCTTC.